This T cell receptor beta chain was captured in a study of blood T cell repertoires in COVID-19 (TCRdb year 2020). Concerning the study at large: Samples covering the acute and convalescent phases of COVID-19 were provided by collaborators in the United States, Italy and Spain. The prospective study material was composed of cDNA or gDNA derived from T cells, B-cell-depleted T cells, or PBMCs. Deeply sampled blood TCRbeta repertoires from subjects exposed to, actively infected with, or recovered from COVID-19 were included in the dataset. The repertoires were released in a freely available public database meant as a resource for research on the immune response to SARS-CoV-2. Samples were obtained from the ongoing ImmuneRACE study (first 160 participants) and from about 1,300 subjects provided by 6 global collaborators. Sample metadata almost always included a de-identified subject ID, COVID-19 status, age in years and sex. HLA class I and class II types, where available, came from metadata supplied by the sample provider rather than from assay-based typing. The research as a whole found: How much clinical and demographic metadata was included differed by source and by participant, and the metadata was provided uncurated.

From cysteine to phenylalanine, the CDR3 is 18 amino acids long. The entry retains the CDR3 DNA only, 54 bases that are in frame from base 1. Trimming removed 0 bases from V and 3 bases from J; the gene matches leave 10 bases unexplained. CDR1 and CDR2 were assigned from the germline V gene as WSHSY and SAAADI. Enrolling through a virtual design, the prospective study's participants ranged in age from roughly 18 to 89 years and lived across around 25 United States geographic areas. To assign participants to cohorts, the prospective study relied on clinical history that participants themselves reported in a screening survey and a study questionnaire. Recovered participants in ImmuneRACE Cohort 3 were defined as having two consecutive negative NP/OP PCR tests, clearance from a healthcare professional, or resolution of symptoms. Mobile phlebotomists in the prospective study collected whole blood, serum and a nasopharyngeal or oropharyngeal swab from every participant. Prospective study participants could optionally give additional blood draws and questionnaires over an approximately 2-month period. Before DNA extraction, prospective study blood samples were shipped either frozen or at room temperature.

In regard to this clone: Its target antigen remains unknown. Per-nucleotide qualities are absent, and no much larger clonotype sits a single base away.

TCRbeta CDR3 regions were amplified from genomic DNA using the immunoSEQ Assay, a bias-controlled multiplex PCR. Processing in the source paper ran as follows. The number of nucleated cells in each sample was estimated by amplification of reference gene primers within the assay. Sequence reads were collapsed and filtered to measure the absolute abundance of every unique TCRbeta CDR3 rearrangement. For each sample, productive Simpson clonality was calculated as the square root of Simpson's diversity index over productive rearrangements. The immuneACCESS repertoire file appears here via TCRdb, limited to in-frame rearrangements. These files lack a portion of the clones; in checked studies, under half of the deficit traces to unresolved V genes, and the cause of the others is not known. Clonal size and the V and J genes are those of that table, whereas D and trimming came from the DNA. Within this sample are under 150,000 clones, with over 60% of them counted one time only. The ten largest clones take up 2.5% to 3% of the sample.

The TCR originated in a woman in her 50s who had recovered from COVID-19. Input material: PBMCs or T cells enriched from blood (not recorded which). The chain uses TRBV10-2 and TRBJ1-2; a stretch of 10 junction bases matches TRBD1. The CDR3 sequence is CASSESGQGLATDYGYTF. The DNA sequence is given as TGCGCCAGCAGTGAGTCGGGACAGGGGCTAGCGACAGACTATGGCTACACCTTC.